These 27 T cell receptor beta chains came from one sample sequenced in a study of neurological immune-mediated disorders. TCRdb reprocessed the 5' RACE reads with MiXCR, giving one entry per CDR3 protein. This sample has under 70,000 distinct CDR3 sequences, with more than 3% found just once. The specimen sequenced was PBMCs. The source of these receptors is a woman aged 55-75 years with multiple sclerosis.

The sample holds many counts of this clonotype. The gene calls are TRBV9 and TRBJ2-1; D is unclear. V was shortened by 0 bases and J by 3 bases, with 16 bases between the two germline ends. Germline CDR1 is SGDLS and CDR2 is YYNGEE. The CDR3 extends over 17 amino acids. DNA for the CDR3: TGTGCCAGCAGCGTAGGAACGGACGGGTCGGGCTACAATGAGCAGTTCTTC. Encoded protein: CASSVGTDGSGYNEQFF.

As regards this clonotype: It may be a read error: a sequence one base away is much more abundant. V gene TRBV7-9 combines with J gene TRBJ2-3; D is unclear. Deletions cut 3 bases from V and 3 bases from J, with 16 bases between. The CDR3 extends over 16 amino acids. Germline-derived CDR1 and CDR2 are SEHNR and FQNEAQ (reference sequence). The CDR3 loop reads CASSLLEARETDTQYF. The CDR3 DNA reads TGTGCCAGCAGCTTGCTAGAAGCGAGAGAGACAGATACGCAGTATTTT.

This clonotype was seen repeatedly, ten times or more. V is TRBV7-9 and J is TRBJ1-6, with D possibly being TRBD1 (6 bases). Germline V gene data show CDR1 as SEHNR and CDR2 as FQNEAQ (reference sequence). V was trimmed by 6 bases and J by 7 bases, leaving 16 bases between them. This CDR3 contains 15 residues. CDR3 sequence (DNA): TGTGCCAGCAGTTTAACCAGGGGCAGCAATTCACCCCTCCACTTT. Its translation is CASSLTRGSNSPLHF.

This clonotype came up many times. The chain recombines TRBV11-2 with TRBJ1-2; D is ambiguous. V was shortened by 0 bases and J by 3 bases, with 5 bases between the two germline ends. Germline CDR1 SGHAT, CDR2 FQNNGV. CDR3 length: 13 amino acids. The CDR3 region is CASSLDYDYGYTF. The CDR3 nucleotides are TGTGCCAGCAGCTTAGATTACGACTATGGCTACACCTTC.

This clonotype occurred many times. The genes are TRBV20-1 and TRBJ2-1; 9 bases fit TRBD2. The CDR3 is 17 residues long. V lost 0 bases to trimming and J lost 3 bases; unmatched junction nucleotides: 9. The germline gives CDR1 DFQATT, CDR2 SNEGSKA (reference sequence). The CDR3 spells CSARDSTRLADYNEQFF. In nucleotides, the CDR3 is TGCAGTGCTAGAGATAGTACGAGACTAGCGGACTACAATGAGCAGTTCTTC.

This clonotype was recorded many times. The chain links TRBV28 to TRBJ1-4, with 11 bases matching TRBD1. CDR3 length: 14 residues. Germline CDR1 is MDHEN and CDR2 is SYDVKM. Unmatched junction bases numbered 6, after V lost 8 bases and J lost 7 bases. The chain's CDR3 is CASDRTGGFEKLFF. The CDR3 DNA reads as TGTGCCAGCGACAGGACAGGGGGCTTTGAAAAACTGTTTTTT.

This clonotype occurred many times. The V gene is TRBV7-6, the J gene TRBJ1-1; D is possibly TRBD1 (5 bases). This CDR3 contains 16 residues. The V gene's germline CDR1 is SGHVS and CDR2 FNYEAQ. The V end lost 5 bases, the J end lost 0 bases, and 16 bases lay between the germline ends. CDR3 sequence reads: CASSPWTGTMNTEAFF. As DNA, the CDR3 is TGTGCCAGCAGCCCCTGGACGGGGACCATGAACACTGAAGCTTTCTTT. The whole variable domain, filled in from reference TRBV7-6 and TRBJ1-1, reads GAGVSQSPRYKVTKRGQDVALRCDPISGHVSLYWYRQALGQGPEFLTYFNYEAQQDKSGLPNDRFSAERPEGSISTLTIQRTEQRDSAMYRCASSPWTGTMNTEAFFGQGTRLTVV.

This clonotype was counted many times. V and J are TRBV5-5 and TRBJ2-7; D gene ambiguous. CDR1 and CDR2 from the germline V gene are SGHKS and YYEKEE (reference sequence). The CDR3 runs 14 residues. Trimming pared 2 bases from V and 1 base from J, leaving 10 bases between. CDR3 in DNA: TGTGCCAGCAGCTTCCCAAGGAAATCCTACGAGCAGTACTTC. Translation gives CASSFPRKSYEQYF.

This clonotype was seen just once. The gene calls are TRBV11-2 and TRBJ2-1; 14 nucleotides match TRBD2. Germline trimming cut 5 bases from V and 9 bases from J; bases unmatched to any gene: 6. This CDR3 comprises 15 residues. The germline V gene has CDR1 SGHAT and CDR2 FQNNGV. Here the CDR3 DNA reads TGTGCCAGCAGCCGGGGACTAGCGGGAGTATTTGAGCAGTTCTTC. It is translated as CASSRGLAGVFEQFF.

This clonotype came up many times. The chain is built from TRBV5-1 and TRBJ2-7; D is perhaps TRBD1 (5 bases). The germline V gene encodes CDR1 SGHRS and CDR2 YFSETQ. V was pared by 4 bases and J by 6 bases, with 17 bases between. This CDR3 comprises 14 residues. The chain's CDR3 is CASSLFAYGAEQYF. Written as DNA, the CDR3 is TGCGCCAGCAGCCTGTTCGCGTATGGGGCCGAGCAGTACTTC. The variable domain in full, with the rest retrieved from reference TRBV5-1 and TRBJ2-7, is KAGVTQTPRYLIKTRGQQVTLSCSPISGHRSVSWYQQTPGQGLQFLFEYFSETQRNKGNFPGRFSGRQFSNSRSEMNVSTLELGDSALYLCASSLFAYGAEQYFGPGTRLTVT.

This clonotype was found many times. The chain combines TRBV4-1 with TRBJ1-5; no clear D gene. This CDR3 has 15 amino acids. Germline V gene sequence: CDR1 MGHRA, CDR2 YSYEKL. V lost 1 base, J lost 3 bases, and 10 bases lay in between. In DNA, the CDR3 is TGCGCCAGCAGCCAAGTTGGACTTTTCAATCAGCCCCAGCATTTT. Protein sequence: CASSQVGLFNQPQHF.

This clonotype was seen at least ten times. The rearrangement links TRBV14 to TRBJ1-6; D ambiguous. Germline lookup yields CDR1 SGHDN and CDR2 FVKESK. The CDR3 is 13 residues long. V was pared by 6 bases and J by 7 bases, with 10 bases between. This CDR3 is CASSSYPNSPLHF. DNA for the CDR3: TGTGCCAGCAGTTCCTATCCGAATTCACCCCTCCACTTT.

The gene calls are TRBV2 and TRBJ2-1, with D possibly being TRBD1 or TRBD2 (5 bases each). Germline CDR1 and CDR2: SNHLY and FYNNEI. This CDR3 region has 15 residues. Trimming left V 0 bases short and J 7 bases short, with 13 bases between. The CDR3 reads CASSEAGRGGNEQFF. CDR3 nucleotide sequence: TGTGCCAGCAGTGAAGCGGGACGGGGTGGGAATGAGCAGTTCTTC.

This clonotype was observed many times. The V call is TRBV9, the J call TRBJ2-1, with TRBD2 matching over 7 bases. Per the germline V gene, CDR1 is SGDLS and CDR2 is YYNGEE. This CDR3 spans 13 amino acids. With V trimmed by 4 bases and J by 10 bases, 8 bases remained unmatched. The CDR3 protein is CASSPRLAEEQFF. The CDR3 bases are TGTGCCAGCAGCCCGAGACTAGCCGAAGAGCAGTTCTTC.

This clonotype was observed many times. This sequence joins TRBV20-1 and TRBJ1-1; 8 nucleotides match TRBD1. V shed 0 bases, J shed 4 bases, and the junction held 13 bases outside the gene matches. The length of the CDR3 is 17 residues. Germline-derived CDR1 and CDR2 are DFQATT and SNEGSKA (reference sequence). The chain's CDR3 is CSARDPGQGRGGTEAFF. In nucleotides, the CDR3 is TGCAGTGCTAGAGATCCCGGACAGGGACGGGGCGGCACTGAAGCTTTCTTT.

This clonotype was seen many times. J is TRBJ2-1 and V is TRBV5-1; D may be TRBD1 (6 bases). V lost 1 base to trimming and J lost 5 bases, with 13 bases between them. CDR3 length equals 15 residues. The germline V gene encodes CDR1 SGHRS and CDR2 YFSETQ. CDR3 loop: CASSLRQGTNNEQFF. The CDR3 DNA reads as TGCGCCAGCAGCTTGCGTCAGGGGACCAACAATGAGCAGTTCTTC.

This clonotype was found many times. The V call is TRBV20-1, the J call TRBJ2-2, with 8 bases fitting TRBD2. Germline values: CDR1 DFQATT, CDR2 SNEGSKA (reference sequence). The CDR3 has 13 amino acids. The V and J ends lost 6 bases and 7 bases, in that order; junction bases with no gene match: 7. CDR3 sequence reads: CSAERGPGGELFF. For the CDR3, the DNA is TGCAGTGCAGAGCGGGGGCCCGGCGGGGAGCTGTTTTTT.

This clonotype was observed at least ten times. This rearrangement joins TRBV5-1 to TRBJ2-5; 8 nucleotides agree with TRBD1. This CDR3 contains 15 residues. After removal of 0 bases from V and 5 bases from J, the junction contained 6 bases not matched to a gene. Germline CDR1 reads SGHRS; CDR2 reads YFSETQ. CDR3 loop: CASSLVPGGDETQYF. In nucleotides, the CDR3 is TGCGCCAGCAGCTTGGTGCCAGGGGGCGACGAGACCCAGTACTTC.

J is TRBJ2-3 and V is TRBV20-1, with 13 bases matching TRBD2. After removal of 5 bases from V and 5 bases from J, the junction contained 7 bases not matched to a gene. CDR3 size: 15 residues. In germline, CDR1 is DFQATT, CDR2 SNEGSKA (reference sequence). The CDR3 region has the DNA TGCAGTGCTCAGGGACTAGCGGGGATGGTAGATACGCAGTATTTT. Translated: CSAQGLAGMVDTQYF.

This clonotype was picked up many times. The chain is built from TRBV5-1 and TRBJ2-7; 9 positions match TRBD2. Germline V gene sequence: CDR1 SGHRS, CDR2 YFSETQ. The CDR3 has 16 residues. V was pared by 4 bases and J by 0 bases, with 8 bases of the junction left unmatched. CDR3 region: CASSHILAGISYEQYF. The CDR3 bases are TGCGCCAGCAGCCACATACTAGCGGGTATCTCCTACGAGCAGTACTTC.

This clonotype was observed at least ten times. The chain recombines TRBV7-8 with TRBJ2-7; D uncertain. Germline V CDR1 and CDR2: SGHVS, FQNEAQ. The CDR3 has 14 residues. Trimming pared 5 bases from V and 4 bases from J, leaving 15 bases between. CDR3 in amino acids: CASSPLGQLYEQYF. The CDR3 DNA follows: TGTGCCAGCAGCCCGTTAGGGCAGTTATACGAGCAGTACTTC.

There are many counts of this clonotype. The chain links TRBV6-6 to TRBJ1-1; 7 nucleotides match TRBD1. In germline, CDR1 is MNHNY, CDR2 SVGAGI (reference sequence). Trimming cost V 9 bases and J 4 bases; bases outside gene matches: 11. This CDR3 comprises 14 residues. The CDR3 DNA sequence: TGTGCCAGTTTAAGACAGGGACGAAGCACTGAAGCTTTCTTT. Translated, it gives CASLRQGRSTEAFF.

This clonotype was picked up many times. The V gene is TRBV12-3 or TRBV12-4, the J gene TRBJ1-1; unclear D gene. Trimming stripped 6 bases from V and 1 base from J, with 12 bases between. CDR3 length: 14 residues. Here the CDR3 DNA reads TGTGCCAGCAGCATGGTCCCCCCGAACACTGAAGCTTTCTTT. Amino acids: CASSMVPPNTEAFF.

In this sample, this clonotype turned up once. This chain links TRBV21-1 with TRBJ1-5. TRBV21-1 is tagged as a pseudogene. The CDR3 contains 19 residues. CDR3 region: CASSKSTIHDCYSNQPQHF. The CDR3 region has the DNA TGTGCCAGCAGCAAGAGCACTATCCATGACTGTTATAGCAATCAGCCCCAGCATTTT.

This clonotype was observed many times. This chain links TRBV28 with TRBJ2-5, with D perhaps TRBD2 (6 bases). From germline, CDR1 is MDHEN and CDR2 SYDVKM. V lost 2 bases and J 2 bases, leaving 6 bases between the germline ends. This CDR3 is built from 13 residues. The CDR3 DNA follows: TGTGCCAGCAGTTTACGGGGGCAAGAGACCCAGTACTTC. Translating it yields CASSLRGQETQYF.

This clonotype was observed at least ten times. The chain couples TRBV7-9 to TRBJ1-5; 7 bases are shared with TRBD1. The V gene's germline CDR1 is SEHNR and CDR2 FQNEAQ (reference sequence). The trim removed 4 bases at V and 5 bases at J, leaving 2 bases unmatched. The CDR3 is 13 residues long. The CDR3 loop reads CASSWTGDQPQHF. CDR3 DNA: TGTGCCAGCAGCTGGACAGGCGATCAGCCCCAGCATTTT.

This clonotype was observed at least ten times. CDR3 coding DNA: TGTGCCAGCAGCTTGCAAGGGGGCTTTTTAGGACAGAAGCAGTTCTTC. Protein sequence: CASSLQGGFLGQKQFF. The rearrangement joins TRBV5-6 to TRBJ2-1, with 7 nucleotides matching TRBD1. From germline, CDR1 is SGHDT and CDR2 YYEEEE. V was pared by 1 base and J by 11 bases, with 15 bases of the junction left unmatched. CDR3 size: 16 residues.